This entry concerns a single T cell receptor beta chain. The data stem from a study of patients and donors after allogeneic stem cell transplantation. Trimming removed 0 bases from V and 4 bases from J; junction bases left unmatched: 6. CDR1 and CDR2 (germline): MNHEY, SVGEGT. The CDR3 covers 16 residues. From the RT-PCR reads, TCRdb called clonotypes with MiXCR, one entry per CDR3 protein. Of about a million distinct CDR3 sequences listed, more than 15% are singletons. The chain is built from TRBV6-2 or TRBV6-3 and TRBJ2-1, with 7 bases lining up with TRBD2. Sequencing used blood, either unsorted or a sorted T cell fraction (not recorded which). The receptor was derived from a human donor who was either an allogeneic HSCT recipient or a stem cell or donor lymphocyte infusion donor (not recorded which). It is not recorded whose cells these are; they may come from a transplant donor. The CDR3, as DNA: TGTGCCAGCAGTTACTCGCGGGCTAGCGGATACAATGAGCAGTTCTTC. This gives the protein CASSYSRASGYNEQFF.